Presented here are 20 T cell receptor beta chains from one specimen sequenced in a study of CD8+CD57+ T cells in acquired aplastic anemia. It was genomic DNA that served as the template for profiling TCR beta VDJ and CDR3. MiXCR was run by TCRdb on the reads, yielding one entry per CDR3 protein. The sample has some 150,000 distinct CDR3 sequences, roughly 54% seen once. Those patients picked for sequencing had displayed CD8+CD57+ cell expansion on flow cytometry. Source material: sorted CD4+, CD8+, or CD8+CD57+ T cells (not recorded which) from PBMCs. The receptors shown here come from a human donor with aplastic anemia.

This clonotype was counted between two and nine times. The chain couples TRBV3-1 to TRBJ2-2; no definite D call. Germline V gene data show CDR1 as LGHDT and CDR2 as YNNKEL (reference sequence). The CDR3 consists of 16 residues. V lost 3 bases, J lost 7 bases, and 18 bases lay in between. The CDR3 spells CASSHAGDGWLGELFF. The CDR3 DNA reads as TGTGCCAGCAGCCACGCCGGTGACGGCTGGCTCGGGGAGCTGTTTTTT.

This clonotype occurred many times. One end of the junction does not line up with germline, which may come from a read error. The rearrangement joins TRBV4-2 to TRBJ1-2; no clear D gene. From germline, CDR1 is LGHNA and CDR2 YNFKEQ. The CDR3 consists of 15 residues. The CDR3 spells CASSQDSRLMGGYTF. The CDR3 coding sequence is TGCGCCAGCAGCCAAGATAGTAGGCTGATGGGTGGCTACACCTTC.

The chain is built from TRBV10-1 and TRBJ1-1, with D perhaps TRBD1 (5 bases). V lost 4 bases and J 0 bases, leaving 9 bases between the germline ends. The CDR3 runs to 14 residues. Per germline, CDR1 WNHNN and CDR2 SYGVQD (reference sequence). The CDR3 DNA follows: TGCGCCAGCAGTGGTCAGGGAATGAACACTGAAGCTTTCTTT. Its protein product is CASSGQGMNTEAFF.

The chain is built from TRBV15 and TRBJ2-7; the D gene is possibly TRBD1 (5 bases). The CDR3 is 14 amino acids. The V gene lost 0 bases and the J gene lost 5 bases, with 11 bases spanning the gap. Germline CDR1 is LNHNV and CDR2 is YYDKDF (reference sequence). The CDR3 loop reads CATSRDLQGHEQYF. CDR3 in DNA: TGTGCCACCAGCAGAGATCTTCAGGGCCACGAGCAGTACTTC.

The table lists this clonotype with many counts. V gene TRBV12-3 or TRBV12-4 combines with J gene TRBJ1-2, with D perhaps matching TRBD1 (6 bases). The ends were cut back, 5 bases at V and 5 bases at J, with 18 bases in the middle. The CDR3 has 15 amino acids. In nucleotides, the CDR3 is TGTGCCAGCAGTCAGCCAGCACAGGGCGGGTATGGCTACACCTTC. Encoded protein: CASSQPAQGGYGYTF.

For this clonotype: A much bigger clone sits one base away, suggesting this may be a read error. The chain recombines TRBV6-1 with TRBJ2-1, with D perhaps TRBD2 (5 bases). The CDR3 contains 15 residues. The V gene's germline CDR1 is MNHNS and CDR2 SASEGT. The CDR3 DNA follows: TGTGCCAGCAGACCCGGGGTGAGCTCCTACAATCAGCAGTTCTTC. Its translation is CASRPGVSSYNQQFF.

This rearrangement joins TRBV27 to TRBJ1-5, with 9 bases aligning to TRBD1. The CDR3 sequence is 15 residues long. Losses at the gene ends were 2 bases for V and 7 bases for J; bases not matched to a gene: 6. Germline-derived CDR1 and CDR2 are MNHEY and SMNVEV (reference sequence). CDR3 nucleotides: TGTGCCAGCAGTTTAAGGACAGGGGTGAGCCAGCCCCAGCATTTT. Translating it yields CASSLRTGVSQPQHF.

The table lists this clonotype with many counts. The chain employs TRBV19 and TRBJ1-1, with D unclear. Germline V gene lookup returns CDR1 LNHDA and CDR2 SQIVND (reference sequence). The germline V and J ends were trimmed by 5 bases and 6 bases, with 4 bases remaining between them. The CDR3 is 10 amino acids. CDR3 nucleotides: TGTGCCAGTAGTTCCGCTGAAGCTTTCTTT. It translates to CASSSAEAFF.

The chain couples TRBV4-1 to TRBJ2-1, with 10 bases matching TRBD2. Germline CDR1 is MGHRA and CDR2 is YSYEKL. V trimming: 0 bases; J trimming: 8 bases; junction bases outside the gene matches: 10. The CDR3 has 17 residues. CDR3 sequence (DNA): TGCGCCAGCAGCCAAGATCTCGTAGCGGGGGGCAGGTATGAGCAGTTCTTC. Amino acid sequence: CASSQDLVAGGRYEQFF.

This clonotype was recorded at least ten times. The rearrangement joins TRBV27 to TRBJ2-7; a possible D gene is TRBD2 (5 bases). V was trimmed by 2 bases and J by 2 bases, leaving 7 bases between them. The CDR3 contains 13 residues. CDR1 is MNHEY, CDR2 SMNVEV, per germline (reference sequence). The CDR3 DNA reads TGTGCCAGCAGTTTAAGAGCGGCCTACGAGCAGTACTTC. It encodes CASSLRAAYEQYF.

This clonotype was recorded many times. Sequence at one end of the junction differs from germline and may be a read error. This chain connects TRBV7-7 to TRBJ1-5; D may be TRBD1 (5 bases). CDR3 length: 16 residues. Per germline, CDR1 SSHAT and CDR2 FNYEAQ (reference sequence). The CDR3 loop is CASSLAQGRLRQPQHF. The CDR3 DNA reads as TGTGCTAGCAGCTTAGCGCAGGGCCGTTTAAGGCAGCCCCAGCATTTT.

The genes are TRBV7-7 and TRBJ2-2; weak D call: TRBD2 (6 bases). Germline V lookup: CDR1 SSHAT, CDR2 FNYEAQ (reference sequence). The CDR3 is made up of 15 amino acids. This CDR3 reads CASGSVWDSAGELFF. The CDR3 bases are TGTGCTAGCGGATCCGTTTGGGATAGCGCCGGGGAGCTGTTTTTT.

The rearrangement links TRBV6-5 to TRBJ1-2; maybe TRBD1 (5 bases). The CDR3 is 15 residues long. Looked up from germline, CDR1 is MNHEY and CDR2 is SVGAGI. Deletions cut 4 bases from V and 5 bases from J, with 17 bases between. The CDR3 DNA sequence: TGTGCCAGCAGTTGGTCAGGGCCCGCTCCATATGGCTACACCTTC. Its translation is CASSWSGPAPYGYTF.

The chain has TRBV2 and TRBJ1-3; tentative D call: TRBD1 (6 bases). The CDR3 contains 15 residues. V dropped 6 bases and J dropped 2 bases, with 14 bases sitting between them. Germline V CDR1 and CDR2: SNHLY, FYNNEI. The CDR3 protein is CASSENRVPGNTIYF. The CDR3 nucleotides read TGTGCCAGCAGCGAGAACAGGGTGCCTGGAAACACCATATATTTT.

The chain uses TRBV10-3 and TRBJ2-5, with D perhaps given as TRBD1 or TRBD2 (5 bases each). Germline CDR1 and CDR2: ENHRY and SYGVKD. CDR3 length equals 14 residues. Trimming took off 2 bases at V and 5 bases at J, with 12 bases between the two ends. CDR3: CAISEEGMMETQYF. Here the CDR3 DNA reads TGTGCCATCAGTGAGGAGGGGATGATGGAGACCCAGTACTTC.

The chain links TRBV24-1 to TRBJ2-1, with 16 bases aligning to TRBD2. CDR3 length: 17 amino acids. From germline, CDR1 is KGHDR and CDR2 SFDVKD. The ends lost 1 base at V and 7 bases at J; junction bases unmatched: 3. In nucleotides, the CDR3 is TGTGCCACCAGTGATTTAGGGGGACTAGCGGGAGGGAATGAGCAGTTCTTC. This codes for CATSDLGGLAGGNEQFF.

This clonotype was detected only once. J is TRBJ1-2 and V is TRBV10-3; 9 bases agree with TRBD1. The germline V gene has CDR1 ENHRY and CDR2 SYGVKD. The CDR3 is 13 residues long. With 10 bases clipped from V and 5 bases from J, the junction kept 8 bases outside the gene matches. For the CDR3, the DNA is TGTGCCAGCCACCGGGACAGGGTTTATGGCTACACCTTC. Its translation is CASHRDRVYGYTF.

The gene calls are TRBV19 and TRBJ2-2; 13 bases fit TRBD2. This CDR3 region has 17 residues. J gave up 1 base and V 7 bases, and 6 bases lay outside the gene matches. Germline-derived CDR1 and CDR2 are LNHDA and SQIVND (reference sequence). Written as DNA, the CDR3 is TGTGCCAGTATAACTAGCGGGAGGGCCCGGAACACCGGGGAGCTGTTTTTT. This sequence encodes CASITSGRARNTGELFF.

As to this clonotype: A junction boundary mismatches the germline segment, possibly from a read error. This chain's CDR3 is CASSIWSSLLGNQPQHF. CDR3 nucleotides: TGTGCCAGTAGTATTTGGTCGAGTCTCCTCGGCAATCAGCCCCAGCACTTT. The gene calls are TRBV19 and TRBJ1-5; no clear D. CDR3 length: 17 amino acids. Germline V lookup: CDR1 LNHDA, CDR2 SQIVND (reference sequence).

This chain joins TRBV24-1 and TRBJ2-1; maybe TRBD1 (6 bases). V was pared by 4 bases and J by 3 bases, with 18 bases between. Germline CDR1 and CDR2: KGHDR and SFDVKD. This CDR3 comprises 17 residues. The chain's CDR3 is CATSDQVQGGGYNEQFF. The CDR3 DNA sequence: TGTGCCACCAGTGACCAAGTACAGGGTGGCGGCTACAATGAGCAGTTCTTC.